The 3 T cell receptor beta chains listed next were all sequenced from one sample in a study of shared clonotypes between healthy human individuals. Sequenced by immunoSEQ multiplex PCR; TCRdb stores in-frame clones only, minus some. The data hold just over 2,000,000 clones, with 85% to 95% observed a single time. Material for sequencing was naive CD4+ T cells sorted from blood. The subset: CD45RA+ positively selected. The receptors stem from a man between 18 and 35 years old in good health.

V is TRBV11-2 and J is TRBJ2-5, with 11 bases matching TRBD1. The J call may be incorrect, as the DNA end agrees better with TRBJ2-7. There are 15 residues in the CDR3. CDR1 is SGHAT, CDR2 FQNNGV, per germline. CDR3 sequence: CASSLGGTGGYEQYF. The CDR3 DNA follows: TGTGCCAGCAGCTTAGGGGGGACAGGGGGCTACGAGCAGTACTTC.

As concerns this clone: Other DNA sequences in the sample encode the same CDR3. The CDR3: CASSAQGNEKLFF. CDR3 in DNA: TGTGCCAGCAGTGCTCAGGGTAATGAAAAACTGTTTTTT. The V call is TRBV2, the J call TRBJ1-4; D might be TRBD1 (5 bases). V lost 4 bases and J lost 4, with 7 bases in between. Germline CDR1 SNHLY, CDR2 FYNNEI. The CDR3 consists of 13 residues.

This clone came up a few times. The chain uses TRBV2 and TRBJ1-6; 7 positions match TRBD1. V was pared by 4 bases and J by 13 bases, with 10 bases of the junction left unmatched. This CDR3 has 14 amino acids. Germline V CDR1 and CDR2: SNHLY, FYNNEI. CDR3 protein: CASSVGQETFPLHF. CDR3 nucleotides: TGTGCCAGCAGTGTTGGACAGGAAACTTTCCCCCTCCACTTT.